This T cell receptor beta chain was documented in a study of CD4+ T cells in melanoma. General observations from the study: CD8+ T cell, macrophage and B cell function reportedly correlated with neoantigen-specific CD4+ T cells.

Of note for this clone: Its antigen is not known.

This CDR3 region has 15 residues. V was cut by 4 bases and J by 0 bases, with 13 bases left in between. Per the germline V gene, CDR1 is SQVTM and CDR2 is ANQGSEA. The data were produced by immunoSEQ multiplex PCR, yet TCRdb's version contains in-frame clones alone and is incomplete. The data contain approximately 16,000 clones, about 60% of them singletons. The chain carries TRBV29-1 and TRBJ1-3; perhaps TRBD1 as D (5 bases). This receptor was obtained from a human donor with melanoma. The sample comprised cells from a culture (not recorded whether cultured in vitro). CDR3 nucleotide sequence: TGCAGCGTTGTTGTTCGGGGGAGCTCTGGAAACACCATATATTTT. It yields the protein CSVVVRGSSGNTIYF.